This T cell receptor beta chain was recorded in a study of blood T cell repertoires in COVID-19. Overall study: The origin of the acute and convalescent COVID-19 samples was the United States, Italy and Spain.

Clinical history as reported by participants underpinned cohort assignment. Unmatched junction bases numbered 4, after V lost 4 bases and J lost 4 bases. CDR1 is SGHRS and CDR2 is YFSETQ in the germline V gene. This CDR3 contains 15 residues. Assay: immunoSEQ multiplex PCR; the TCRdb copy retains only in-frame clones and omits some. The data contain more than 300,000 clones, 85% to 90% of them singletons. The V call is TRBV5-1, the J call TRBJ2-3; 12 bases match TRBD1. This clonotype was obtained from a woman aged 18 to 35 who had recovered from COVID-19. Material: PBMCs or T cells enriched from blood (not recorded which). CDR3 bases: TGCGCCAGCAGCCAGGGACAGGGGGCCCCAGATACGCAGTATTTT. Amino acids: CASSQGQGAPDTQYF.